This TCR beta chain was recovered during a study of shared clonotypes between healthy human individuals. General observations from the study: Non-shared clonotypes displayed generation probabilities falling below those of clonotypes present in all four donors.

Comment on this clone: The antigen is undetermined.

Each subset's genomic DNA was shared equally among a number of immunoSEQ plates. Sequencing was performed with immunoSEQ multiplex PCR; in TCRdb, only in-frame clones are kept and a portion is missing. The data contain some 2.1 million clones, 85% to 95% of them singletons. Trimming took 5 bases from V and 2 from J, leaving 14 bases between them. The CDR3 length is 15 residues. Looked up from germline, CDR1 is MNHNS and CDR2 is SASEGT. The naive CD8 fraction comprised CD45RO-negative cells positively selected for CCR7 and excluded terminally differentiated effector memory CD45RA+ cells. The sequencing input was naive CD8+ T cells from PBMCs. This sequence was found in a man younger than 35 in good health. Some clones in this sample may be carry-over from other donors' samples. This chain connects TRBV6-1 to TRBJ2-3; possibly TRBD2 for D (5 bases). CDR3 nucleotide sequence: TGTGCCAGCAGTTTCCACGGCGGGTTCACAGATACGCAGTATTTT. Encoded protein: CASSFHGGFTDTQYF.